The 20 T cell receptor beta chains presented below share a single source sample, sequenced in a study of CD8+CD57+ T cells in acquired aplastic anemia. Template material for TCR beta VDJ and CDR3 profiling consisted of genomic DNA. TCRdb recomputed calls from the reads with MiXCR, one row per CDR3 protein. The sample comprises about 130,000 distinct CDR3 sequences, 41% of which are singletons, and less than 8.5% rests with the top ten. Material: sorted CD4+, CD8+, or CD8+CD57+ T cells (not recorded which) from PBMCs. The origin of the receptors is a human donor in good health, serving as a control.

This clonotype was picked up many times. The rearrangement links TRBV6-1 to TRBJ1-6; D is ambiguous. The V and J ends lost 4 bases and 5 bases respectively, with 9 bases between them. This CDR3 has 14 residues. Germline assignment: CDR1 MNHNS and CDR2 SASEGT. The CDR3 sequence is CASSAGSNNSPLHF. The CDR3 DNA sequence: TGTGCCAGCAGTGCCGGGTCCAATAATTCACCCCTCCACTTT.

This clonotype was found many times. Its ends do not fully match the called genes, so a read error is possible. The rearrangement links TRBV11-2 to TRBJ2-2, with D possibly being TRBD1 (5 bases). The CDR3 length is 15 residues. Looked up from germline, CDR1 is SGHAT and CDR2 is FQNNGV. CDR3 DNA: TGTGCCAGCAGCTTGACAGAGTATTACACCGGAGAGCTGTTTTTT. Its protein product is CASSLTEYYTGELFF.

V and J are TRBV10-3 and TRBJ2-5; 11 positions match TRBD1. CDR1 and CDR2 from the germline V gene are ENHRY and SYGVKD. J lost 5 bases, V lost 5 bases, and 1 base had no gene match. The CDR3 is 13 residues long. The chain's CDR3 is CAISRDRGETQYF. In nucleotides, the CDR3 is TGTGCCATCAGTCGGGACAGGGGGGAGACCCAGTACTTC.

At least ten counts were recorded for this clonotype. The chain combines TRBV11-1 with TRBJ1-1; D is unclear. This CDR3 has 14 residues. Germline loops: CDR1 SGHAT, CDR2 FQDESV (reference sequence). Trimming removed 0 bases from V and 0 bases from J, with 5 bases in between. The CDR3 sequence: CASSLAGLNTEAFF. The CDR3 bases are TGTGCCAGCAGCTTAGCCGGTCTGAACACTGAAGCTTTCTTT.

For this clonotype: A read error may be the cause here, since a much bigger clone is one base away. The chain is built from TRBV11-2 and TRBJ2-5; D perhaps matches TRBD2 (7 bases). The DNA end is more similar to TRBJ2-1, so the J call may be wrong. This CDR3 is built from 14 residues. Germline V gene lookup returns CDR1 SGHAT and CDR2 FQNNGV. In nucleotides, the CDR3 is TGTGCCAGCAAGGGGGGCGGGAGTTACAATGAGCAGTTCTTC. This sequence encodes CASKGGGSYNEQFF.

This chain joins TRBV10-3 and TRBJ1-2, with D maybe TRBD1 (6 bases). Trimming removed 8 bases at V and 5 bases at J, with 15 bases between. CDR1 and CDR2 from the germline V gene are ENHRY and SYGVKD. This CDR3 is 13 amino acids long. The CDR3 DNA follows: TGTGCCATCGGTGCGGGGGCGCAGTATGGCTACACCTTC. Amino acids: CAIGAGAQYGYTF.

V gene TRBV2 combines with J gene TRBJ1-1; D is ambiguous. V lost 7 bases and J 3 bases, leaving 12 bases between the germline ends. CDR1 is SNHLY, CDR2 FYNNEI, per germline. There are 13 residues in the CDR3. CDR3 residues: CASIKGWDTEAFF. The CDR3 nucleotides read TGTGCCAGCATTAAGGGCTGGGACACTGAAGCTTTCTTT.

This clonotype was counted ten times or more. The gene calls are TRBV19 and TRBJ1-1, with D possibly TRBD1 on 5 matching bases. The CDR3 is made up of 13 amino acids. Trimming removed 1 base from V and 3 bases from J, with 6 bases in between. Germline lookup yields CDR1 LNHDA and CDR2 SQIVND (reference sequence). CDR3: CASSIGQYTEAFF. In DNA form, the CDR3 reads TGTGCCAGTAGTATAGGACAGTACACTGAAGCTTTCTTT.

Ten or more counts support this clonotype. CDR3 DNA sequence: TGTGCCAGCAGCTTAGGTCTAGCGGGAGGCTCACAAGATACGCAGTATTTT. It translates to CASSLGLAGGSQDTQYF. The chain recombines TRBV7-9 with TRBJ2-3; 11 nucleotides align to TRBD2. The CDR3 is made up of 17 amino acids. The junction had 8 bases not matched to a gene; V was cut back by 1 base and J by 5 bases. CDR1 is SEHNR, CDR2 FQNEAQ, per germline (reference sequence).

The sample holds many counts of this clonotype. The CDR3 sequence: CASSSGQGASYGYTF. CDR3 coding DNA: TGTGCCAGCAGTTCTGGACAGGGGGCAAGCTATGGCTACACCTTC. V gene TRBV6-5 combines with J gene TRBJ1-2; 11 bases match TRBD1. V dropped 4 bases and J dropped 4; count of bases not matched to a gene: 5. The germline CDR1 and CDR2 sequences are MNHEY and SVGAGI. CDR3 length equals 15 residues.

CDR3 region: CAISDGAVGNYGYTF. CDR3 sequence (DNA): TGTGCCATCAGTGATGGCGCGGTGGGTAACTATGGCTACACCTTC. The chain recombines TRBV10-3 with TRBJ1-2; D ambiguous. The length of the CDR3 is 15 residues. Looked up from germline, CDR1 is ENHRY and CDR2 is SYGVKD. With 3 bases removed from V and 1 base from J, the gap between germline ends came to 12 bases.

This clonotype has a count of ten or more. In DNA, the CDR3 is TGTGCCATCAGCAGGACAGGGGTGCAAGAGACCCAGTACTTC. Amino acid sequence: CAISRTGVQETQYF. This rearrangement joins TRBV10-3 to TRBJ2-5; the match to TRBD1 covers 9 bases. CDR3 length: 14 amino acids. Germline lookup yields CDR1 ENHRY and CDR2 SYGVKD. After removal of 6 bases from V and 2 bases from J, the junction contained 4 bases not matched to a gene.

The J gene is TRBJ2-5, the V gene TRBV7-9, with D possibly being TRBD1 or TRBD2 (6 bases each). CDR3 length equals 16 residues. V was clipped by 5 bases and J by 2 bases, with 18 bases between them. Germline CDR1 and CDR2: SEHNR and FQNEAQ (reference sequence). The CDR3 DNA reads TGTGCCAGCAGCCCGGGGGCGAAGACGGTGCAAGAGACCCAGTACTTC. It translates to CASSPGAKTVQETQYF.

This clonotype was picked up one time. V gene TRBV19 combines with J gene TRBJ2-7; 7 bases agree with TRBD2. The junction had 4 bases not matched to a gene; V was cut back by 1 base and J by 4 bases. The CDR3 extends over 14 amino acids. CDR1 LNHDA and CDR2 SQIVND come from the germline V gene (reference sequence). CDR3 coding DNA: TGTGCCAGTAGTATAGGGCAGGGAGGGTACGAGCAGTACTTC. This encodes CASSIGQGGYEQYF.

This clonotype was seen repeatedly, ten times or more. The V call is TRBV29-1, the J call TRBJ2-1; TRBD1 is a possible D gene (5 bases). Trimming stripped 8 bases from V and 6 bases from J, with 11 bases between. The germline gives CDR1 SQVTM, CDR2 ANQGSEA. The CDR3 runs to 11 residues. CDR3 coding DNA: TGCAGCTCCCAGGGAACCAATGAGCAGTTCTTC. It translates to CSSQGTNEQFF.

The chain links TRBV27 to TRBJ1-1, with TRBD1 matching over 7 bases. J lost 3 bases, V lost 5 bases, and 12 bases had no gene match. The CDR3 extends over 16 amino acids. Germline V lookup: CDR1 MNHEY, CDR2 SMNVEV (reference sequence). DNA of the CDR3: TGTGCCAGCAGTCTCCGACAGGGACGCCTACACACTGAAGCTTTCTTT. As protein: CASSLRQGRLHTEAFF.

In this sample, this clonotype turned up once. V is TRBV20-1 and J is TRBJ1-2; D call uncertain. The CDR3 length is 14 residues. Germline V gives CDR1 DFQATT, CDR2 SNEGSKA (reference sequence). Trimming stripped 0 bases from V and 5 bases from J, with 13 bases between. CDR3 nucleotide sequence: TGCAGTGCTAGAGATCCCAGGTCTACGTATGGCTACACCTTC. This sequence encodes CSARDPRSTYGYTF.

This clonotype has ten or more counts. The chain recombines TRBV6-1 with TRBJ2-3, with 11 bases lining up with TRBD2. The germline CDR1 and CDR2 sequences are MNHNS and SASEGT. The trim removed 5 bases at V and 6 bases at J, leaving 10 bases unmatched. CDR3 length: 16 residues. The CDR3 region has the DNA TGTGCCAGCAGTCCACCGACTAGCGGGGCAGGGGATACGCAGTATTTT. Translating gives CASSPPTSGAGDTQYF.

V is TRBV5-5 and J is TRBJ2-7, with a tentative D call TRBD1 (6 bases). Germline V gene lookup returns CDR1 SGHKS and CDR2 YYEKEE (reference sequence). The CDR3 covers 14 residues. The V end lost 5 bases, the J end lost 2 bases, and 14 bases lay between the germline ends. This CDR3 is CASRLQGAAYEQYF. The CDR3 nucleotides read TGTGCCAGCAGGCTACAGGGTGCAGCCTACGAGCAGTACTTC.

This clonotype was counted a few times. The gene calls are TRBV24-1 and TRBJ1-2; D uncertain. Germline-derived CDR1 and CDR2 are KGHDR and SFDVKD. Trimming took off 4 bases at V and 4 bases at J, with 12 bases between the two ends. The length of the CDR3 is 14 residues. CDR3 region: CATSDSMEPYGYTF. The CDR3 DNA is TGTGCCACCAGTGACTCCATGGAACCCTATGGCTACACCTTC.